A selection of T cell receptor beta chains follows, all from one sample in a study of cytotoxic CD8 clonotypes in ibrutinib-treated CLL. The method was immunoSEQ multiplex PCR; TCRdb's version includes in-frame clones alone and lacks a portion of them. The data show roughly 51,000 clones, approximately 51% seen once. Here the sequenced sample was PBMCs, taken after 12 months of ibrutinib treatment. The origin of the receptors is a human donor with chronic lymphocytic leukemia. Both conserved end residues are part of each CDR3. The D gene is left open where the match is weak. Only part of the rows carry a size: once, few, many, or a class if the clone is expanded.

clone size	D gene	V gene	J gene	CDR3 protein	CDR3 DNA
NA	NA	TRBV2	TRBJ2-3	CASRPGADTQYF	TGTGCCAGCAGGCCAGGGGCAGATACGCAGTATTTT
few	TRBD1	TRBV19	TRBJ1-2	CASSPGQSNYGYTF	TGTGCCAGTAGTCCGGGACAGAGTAACTATGGCTACACCTTC
few	NA	TRBV29-1	TRBJ2-3	CSPKQGDTQYF	TGCAGCCCAAAGCAGGGGGATACGCAGTATTTT
few	NA	TRBV7-9	TRBJ1-2	CASSAGQSNYGYTF	TGTGCCAGCAGCGCCGGACAGTCAAACTATGGCTACACCTTC
NA	NA	TRBV27	TRBJ1-5	CASSFAGSNQPQHF	TGTGCCAGCAGTTTTGCAGGTAGCAATCAGCCCCAGCATTTT
few	NA	TRBV9	TRBJ1-1	CASSPRGEDFEAFF	TGTGCCAGCAGCCCTCGGGGGGAAGACTTTGAAGCTTTCTTT
NA	TRBD2	TRBV5-1	TRBJ2-1	CATAWASGSYNEQFF	TGCGCCACCGCCTGGGCTAGCGGGAGCTACAATGAGCAGTTCTTC
NA	NA	TRBV23-1	TRBJ1-4	CASSQGGAVSFNEKLFF	TGCGCCAGCAGTCAAGGAGGAGCTGTCAGCTTTAATGAAAAACTGTTTTTT
many	NA	TRBV6-4	TRBJ2-3	CASSAGTNEPDTQYF	TGTGCCAGCAGCGCCGGGACCAACGAGCCAGATACGCAGTATTTT
NA	NA	TRBV6-1	TRBJ2-3	CASSEAVRSDTQYF	TGTGCCAGCAGTGAAGCGGTCCGGTCAGATACGCAGTATTTT
NA	TRBD1	TRBV11-3	TRBJ2-7	CASSSPKERDRGYEQYF	TGTGCCAGCAGCTCTCCGAAGGAACGGGACAGGGGCTACGAGCAGTACTTC
few	NA	TRBV4-2	TRBJ2-5	CASSQGGAETQYF	TGTGCCAGCAGCCAAGGGGGCGCTGAGACCCAGTACTTC
few	NA	TRBV5-8	TRBJ1-2	CASSLLYDGYTF	TGTGCCAGCAGCCTACTCTACGATGGCTACACCTTC
NA	NA	TRBV28	TRBJ1-5	CASRNREHQPQHF	TGTGCCAGCAGAAACAGGGAGCATCAGCCCCAGCATTTT
once	NA	TRBV29-1	TRBJ2-5	CSVERGTKETQYF	TGCAGCGTTGAACGCGGGACCAAAGAGACCCAGTACTTC
many	NA	TRBV15	TRBJ2-1	CATSRDLRRYNEQFF	TGTGCCACCAGCAGAGATCTTCGGCGATACAATGAGCAGTTCTTC
NA	TRBD2	TRBV5-1	TRBJ2-7	CASSLETSGEPQYF	TGCGCCAGCAGCTTGGAGACTAGCGGGGAGCCCCAGTACTTC
NA	NA	TRBV5-1	TRBJ1-2	CASRREGSNGYTF	TGCGCCAGCAGAAGGGAGGGAAGTAATGGCTACACCTTC
NA	TRBD2	TRBV7-8	TRBJ2-3	CASWPGGRATDTQYF	TGTGCCAGCTGGCCGGGCGGGAGGGCTACAGATACGCAGTATTTT
NA	TRBD1	TRBV10-1	TRBJ2-1	CASRAGQGNNEQFF	TGCGCCAGCAGAGCGGGACAGGGCAACAATGAGCAGTTCTTC
many	TRBD1	TRBV6-1	TRBJ1-2	CASQPGGAYGYTF	TGTGCCAGCCAGCCAGGGGGCGCCTATGGCTACACCTTC
NA	TRBD2	TRBV5-1	TRBJ2-3	CASRGVSTDTQYF	TGCGCCAGCCGGGGGGTAAGCACAGATACGCAGTATTTT